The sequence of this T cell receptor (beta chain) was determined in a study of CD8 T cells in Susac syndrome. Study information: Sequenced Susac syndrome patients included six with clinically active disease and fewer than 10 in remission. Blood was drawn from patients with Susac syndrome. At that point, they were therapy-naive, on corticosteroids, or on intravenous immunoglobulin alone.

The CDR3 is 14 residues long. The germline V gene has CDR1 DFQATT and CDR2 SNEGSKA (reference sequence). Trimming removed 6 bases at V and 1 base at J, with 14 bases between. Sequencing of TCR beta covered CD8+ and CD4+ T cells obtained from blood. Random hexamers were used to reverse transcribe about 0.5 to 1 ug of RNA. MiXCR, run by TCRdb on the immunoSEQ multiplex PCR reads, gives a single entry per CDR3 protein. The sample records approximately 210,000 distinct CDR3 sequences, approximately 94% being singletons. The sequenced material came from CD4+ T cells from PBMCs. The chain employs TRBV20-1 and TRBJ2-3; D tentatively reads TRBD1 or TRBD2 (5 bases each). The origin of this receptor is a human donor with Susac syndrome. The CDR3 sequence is CSASRGVGTDTQYF. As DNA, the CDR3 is TGCAGTGCCAGCCGAGGGGTAGGCACAGATACGCAGTATTTT.